This T cell receptor (beta chain) appears in the sequencing data of a study of blood T cells in healthy people across ages. In regard to this clonotype: As yet, its antigen is unknown.

A second about 6 to 12 cycle PCR used barcoded and J-beta primers. Each of the cDNA molecules was tagged by a template-switch adaptor with 12 random nucleotides. One entry per CDR3 protein, called by TCRdb with MiXCR from the 5' RACE reads. The sample comprises about 1.8 million distinct CDR3 sequences, 40% to 55% of which are singletons, and approximately 2% rests with the top ten. The CDR3 length is 15 residues. V lost 5 bases and J lost 8, with 16 bases in between. Germline loops: CDR1 SEHNR, CDR2 FQNEAQ (reference sequence). General study results and limits: Older age coincided with a roughly linear decline in TCR beta diversity per million T cells. PBMCs that were unsorted prevented a conclusive naive versus antigen-experienced comparison.

This clonotype was sampled from a woman in her forties in good health. Sequencing input: blood. The chain joins TRBV7-9 to TRBJ1-6; perhaps TRBD1 as D (5 bases). The CDR3 is CASSRGTALDSPLHF. The CDR3 bases are TGTGCCAGCAGCCGGGGGACCGCTCTTGATTCACCCCTCCACTTT.